These T cell receptor beta chains were read from a single sample in a study of beta chain features in type 1 diabetes. TCRdb's copy holds only in-frame clones and misses some; the assay was immunoSEQ multiplex PCR. The table has roughly 400,000 clones, around 15% seen once; the top ten hold approximately 0.02%. Sequencing used naive CD4+ T cells from blood. The source of these receptors is a woman aged 18-29 years in good health. The CDR3 runs from the conserved cysteine through the conserved F or W. A D gene is named only where the DNA matches it firmly. Only part of the rows carry a size: once, few, many, or a class if the clone is expanded.

d_call: TRBD2
j_call: TRBJ2-1
clone_size: few
v_call: TRBV7-2
cdr3_nt: TGTGCCAGCAGCCCAGTAGCGGGATTCGGCGTCGATGAGCAGTTCTTC
cdr3_aa: CASSPVAGFGVDEQFF

d_call: TRBD1
j_call: TRBJ2-6
clone_size: few
v_call: TRBV11-2
cdr3_nt: TGTGCCAGCAGCTCCCAGACGACAGGGAGTGGGGCCAACGTCCTGACTTTC
cdr3_aa: CASSSQTTGSGANVLTF

d_call: NA
j_call: TRBJ1-2
clone_size: NA
v_call: TRBV29-1
cdr3_nt: TGCAGCGTTGCAGGGAATGGCTACACCTTC
cdr3_aa: CSVAGNGYTF

d_call: NA
j_call: TRBJ1-1
clone_size: NA
v_call: TRBV30
cdr3_nt: TGTGCCCGGGGGGCGGGAGGCACTGAAGCTTTCTTT
cdr3_aa: CARGAGGTEAFF

d_call: TRBD1
j_call: TRBJ2-1
clone_size: few
v_call: TRBV25-1
cdr3_nt: TGTGCCAGCAGTGAATATGCCTCCAGGGGGTTGGGGAAGCAGTTCTTC
cdr3_aa: CASSEYASRGLGKQFF

d_call: TRBD1
j_call: TRBJ1-2
clone_size: few
v_call: TRBV29-1
cdr3_nt: TGCAGCGTTGGAGGGACAGGGGGGGATGGCTACACCTTC
cdr3_aa: CSVGGTGGDGYTF

d_call: TRBD1
j_call: TRBJ1-2
clone_size: NA
v_call: TRBV2
cdr3_nt: TGTGCCAGCGGCCGCGGAGGGGGCGGCTATGGCTACACCTTC
cdr3_aa: CASGRGGGGYGYTF

d_call: TRBD1
j_call: TRBJ2-1
clone_size: few
v_call: TRBV30
cdr3_nt: TGTGCCTGGAGCGTGACAGGGGGCACTGAGCAGTTCTTC
cdr3_aa: CAWSVTGGTEQFF

d_call: NA
j_call: TRBJ2-1
clone_size: NA
v_call: TRBV7-3
cdr3_nt: TGTGCCAGCAGCTTACTAGGTGGGTGGGGGGATGAGCAGTTCTTC
cdr3_aa: CASSLLGGWGDEQFF

d_call: NA
j_call: TRBJ2-1
clone_size: few
v_call: TRBV19
cdr3_nt: TGTGCCAGTAGTATAGTTGGACAGTGGGGCCAAAACAATGAGCAGTTCTTC
cdr3_aa: CASSIVGQWGQNNEQFF